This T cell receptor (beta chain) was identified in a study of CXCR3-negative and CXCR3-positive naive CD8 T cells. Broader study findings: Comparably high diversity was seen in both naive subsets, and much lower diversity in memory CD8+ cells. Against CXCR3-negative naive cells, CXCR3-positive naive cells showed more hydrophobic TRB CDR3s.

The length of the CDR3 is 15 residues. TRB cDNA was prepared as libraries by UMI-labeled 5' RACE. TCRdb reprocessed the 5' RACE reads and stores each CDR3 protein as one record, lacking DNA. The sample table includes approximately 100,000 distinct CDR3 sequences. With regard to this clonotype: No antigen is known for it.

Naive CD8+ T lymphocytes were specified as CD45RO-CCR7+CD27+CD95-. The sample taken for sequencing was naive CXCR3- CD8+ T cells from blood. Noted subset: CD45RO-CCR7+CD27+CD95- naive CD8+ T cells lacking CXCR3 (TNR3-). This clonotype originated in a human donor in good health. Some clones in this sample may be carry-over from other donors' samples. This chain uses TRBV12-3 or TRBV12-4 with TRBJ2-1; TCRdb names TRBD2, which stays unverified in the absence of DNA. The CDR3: CASTGLAGPYNEQFF.